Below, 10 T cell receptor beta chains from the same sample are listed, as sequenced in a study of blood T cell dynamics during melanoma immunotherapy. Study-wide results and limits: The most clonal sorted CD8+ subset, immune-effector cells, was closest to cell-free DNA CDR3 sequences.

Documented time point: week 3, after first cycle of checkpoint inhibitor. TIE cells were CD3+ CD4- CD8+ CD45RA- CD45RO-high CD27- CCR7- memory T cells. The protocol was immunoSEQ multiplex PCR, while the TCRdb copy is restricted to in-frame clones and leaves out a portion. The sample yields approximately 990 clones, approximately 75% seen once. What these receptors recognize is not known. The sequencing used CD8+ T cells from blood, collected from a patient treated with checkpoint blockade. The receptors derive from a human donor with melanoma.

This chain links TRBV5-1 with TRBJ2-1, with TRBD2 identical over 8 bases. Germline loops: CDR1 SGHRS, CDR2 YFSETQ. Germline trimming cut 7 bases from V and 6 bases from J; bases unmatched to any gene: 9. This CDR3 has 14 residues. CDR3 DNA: TGCGCCAGCCGAGACGCGGGAGGAGTCAATGAGCAGTTCTTC. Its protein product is CASRDAGGVNEQFF.

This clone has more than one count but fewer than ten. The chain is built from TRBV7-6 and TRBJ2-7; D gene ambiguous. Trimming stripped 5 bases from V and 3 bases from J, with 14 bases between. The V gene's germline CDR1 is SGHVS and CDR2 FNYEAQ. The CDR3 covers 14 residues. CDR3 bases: TGTGCCAGCAGCCTCAGTCCCGTCGTCTACGAGCAGTACTTC. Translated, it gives CASSLSPVVYEQYF.

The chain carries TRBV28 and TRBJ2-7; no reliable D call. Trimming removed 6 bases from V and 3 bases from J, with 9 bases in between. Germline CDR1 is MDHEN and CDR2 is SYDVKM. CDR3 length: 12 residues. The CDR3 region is CASRADDYEQYF. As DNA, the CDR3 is TGTGCCAGCAGGGCCGACGACTACGAGCAGTACTTC.

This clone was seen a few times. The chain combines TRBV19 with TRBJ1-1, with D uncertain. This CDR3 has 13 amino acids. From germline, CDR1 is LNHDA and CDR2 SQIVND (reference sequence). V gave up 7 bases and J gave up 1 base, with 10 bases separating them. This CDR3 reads CASTPTENTEAFF. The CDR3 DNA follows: TGTGCCAGTACCCCGACGGAGAACACTGAAGCTTTCTTT.

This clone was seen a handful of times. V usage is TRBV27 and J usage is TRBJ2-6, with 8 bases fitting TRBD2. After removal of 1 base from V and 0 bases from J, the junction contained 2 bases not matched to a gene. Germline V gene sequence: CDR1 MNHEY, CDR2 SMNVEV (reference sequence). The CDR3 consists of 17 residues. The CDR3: CASSLLGTSSGANVLTF. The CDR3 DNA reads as TGTGCCAGCAGTTTATTGGGGACTAGCTCTGGGGCCAACGTCCTGACTTTC.

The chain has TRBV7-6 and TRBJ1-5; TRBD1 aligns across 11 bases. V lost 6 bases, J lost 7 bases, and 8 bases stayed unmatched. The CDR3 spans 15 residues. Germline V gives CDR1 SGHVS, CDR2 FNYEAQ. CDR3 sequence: CASSPGQGAKQPQHF. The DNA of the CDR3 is TGTGCCAGCAGTCCCGGACAGGGGGCTAAGCAGCCCCAGCATTTT.

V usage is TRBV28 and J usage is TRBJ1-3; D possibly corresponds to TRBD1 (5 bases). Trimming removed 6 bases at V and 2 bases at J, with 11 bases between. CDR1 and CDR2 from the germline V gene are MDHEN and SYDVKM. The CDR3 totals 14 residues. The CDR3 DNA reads TGTGCCAGCAGGCGGGAGGGGACTGGAAACACCATATATTTT. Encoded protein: CASRREGTGNTIYF.

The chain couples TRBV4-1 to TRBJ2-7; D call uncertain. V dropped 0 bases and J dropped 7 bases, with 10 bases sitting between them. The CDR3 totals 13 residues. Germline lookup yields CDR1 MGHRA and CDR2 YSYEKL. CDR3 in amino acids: CASSQEGRVEQYF. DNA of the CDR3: TGCGCCAGCAGCCAAGAAGGAAGGGTTGAGCAGTACTTC.

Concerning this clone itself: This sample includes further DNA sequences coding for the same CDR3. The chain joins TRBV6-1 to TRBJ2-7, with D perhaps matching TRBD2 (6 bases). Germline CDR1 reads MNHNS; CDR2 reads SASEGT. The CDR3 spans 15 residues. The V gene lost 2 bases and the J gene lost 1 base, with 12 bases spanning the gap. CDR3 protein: CASSEMGGTSYEQYF. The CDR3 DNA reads TGTGCCAGCAGTGAAATGGGGGGTACTTCCTACGAGCAGTACTTC.

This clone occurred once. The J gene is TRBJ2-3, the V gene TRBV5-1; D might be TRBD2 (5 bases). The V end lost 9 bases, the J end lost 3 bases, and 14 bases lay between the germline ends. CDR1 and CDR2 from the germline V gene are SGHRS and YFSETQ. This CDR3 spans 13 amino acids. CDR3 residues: CATKLVVTDTQYF. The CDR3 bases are TGCGCCACGAAACTAGTGGTTACAGATACGCAGTATTTT.